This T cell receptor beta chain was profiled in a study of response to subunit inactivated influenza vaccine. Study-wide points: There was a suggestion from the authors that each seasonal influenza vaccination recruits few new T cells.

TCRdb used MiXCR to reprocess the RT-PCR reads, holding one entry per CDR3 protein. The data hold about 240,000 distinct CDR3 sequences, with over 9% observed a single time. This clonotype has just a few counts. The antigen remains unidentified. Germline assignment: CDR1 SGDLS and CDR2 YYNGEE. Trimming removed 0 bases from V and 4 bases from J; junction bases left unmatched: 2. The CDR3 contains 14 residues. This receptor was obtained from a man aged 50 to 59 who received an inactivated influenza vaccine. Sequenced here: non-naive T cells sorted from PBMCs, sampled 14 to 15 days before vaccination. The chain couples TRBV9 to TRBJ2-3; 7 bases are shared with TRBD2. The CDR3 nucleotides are TGTGCCAGCAGCGTAGGCGGGAGCGCAGATACGCAGTATTTT. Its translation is CASSVGGSADTQYF.